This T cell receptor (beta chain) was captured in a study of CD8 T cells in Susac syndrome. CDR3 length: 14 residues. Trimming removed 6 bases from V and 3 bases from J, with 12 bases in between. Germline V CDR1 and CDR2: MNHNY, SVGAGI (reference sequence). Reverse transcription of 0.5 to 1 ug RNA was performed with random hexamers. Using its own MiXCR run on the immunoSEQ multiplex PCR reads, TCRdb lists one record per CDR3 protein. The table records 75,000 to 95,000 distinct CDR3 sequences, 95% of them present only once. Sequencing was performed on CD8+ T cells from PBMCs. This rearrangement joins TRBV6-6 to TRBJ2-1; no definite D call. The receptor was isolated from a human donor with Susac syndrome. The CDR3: CASRSQTSYNEQFF. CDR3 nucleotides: TGTGCCAGCAGATCACAGACGAGCTACAATGAGCAGTTCTTC.